Described below is a single TCR beta chain sequence and its context. The antigen remains undetermined. The CDR3 totals 15 residues. The V end was cut by 0 bases, the J end by 4 bases, with 11 bases between. The germline V gene has CDR1 SGHRS and CDR2 YFSETQ. This specimen comes from a study of T cells after yellow fever vaccination. Notes on the study in general: Among primary-vaccination clones, most reappeared after the booster, at approximately 97% for CD4 and about 90% for CD8.

TCRdb ran MiXCR on the 5' RACE reads and lists one entry per CDR3 protein. Here the sample spans about 240,000 distinct CDR3 sequences, less than 9% being singletons. The rearrangement joins TRBV5-1 to TRBJ2-1; D may match TRBD1 or TRBD2 (5 bases each). The source material was CD4+ T cells sorted from PBMCs, sampled 15 days after the yellow fever booster vaccination. This receptor was identified in a man aged 30 to 45 who received the YFV17D yellow fever vaccine. CDR3 nucleotides: TGCGCCAGCAGCTTGGTCGGGGACCCTTACAATGAGCAGTTCTTC. Its protein product is CASSLVGDPYNEQFF.